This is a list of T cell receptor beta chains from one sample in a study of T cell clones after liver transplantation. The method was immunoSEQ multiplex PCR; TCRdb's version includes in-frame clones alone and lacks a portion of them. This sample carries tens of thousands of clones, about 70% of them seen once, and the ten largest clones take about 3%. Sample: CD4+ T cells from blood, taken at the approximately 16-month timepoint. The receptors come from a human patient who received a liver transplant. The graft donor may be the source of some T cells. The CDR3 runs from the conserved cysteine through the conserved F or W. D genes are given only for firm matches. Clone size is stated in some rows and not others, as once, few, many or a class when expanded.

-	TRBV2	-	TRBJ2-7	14	CASSEGGRNHEQYF	TGTGCCAGCAGTGAAGGGGGGAGGAATCACGAGCAGTACTTC
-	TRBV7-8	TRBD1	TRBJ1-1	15	CASSFLTGTNTEAFF	TGTGCCAGCAGCTTTCTGACAGGGACGAACACTGAAGCTTTCTTT
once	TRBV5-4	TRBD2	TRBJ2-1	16	CASSVGLADQNNEQFF	TGTGCCAGCAGCGTGGGACTAGCGGACCAGAACAATGAGCAGTTCTTC
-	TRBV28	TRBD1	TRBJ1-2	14	CASSKGQGRDGYTF	TGTGCCAGCAGTAAGGGACAGGGGAGGGATGGCTACACCTTC
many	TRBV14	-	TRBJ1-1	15	CASSQVAGAGTEAFF	TGTGCCAGCAGCCAAGTCGCGGGGGCGGGCACTGAAGCTTTCTTT
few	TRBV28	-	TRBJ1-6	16	CASSLGAGAQGSPLHF	TGTGCCAGCAGTTTAGGGGCGGGGGCTCAGGGTTCACCCCTCCACTTT
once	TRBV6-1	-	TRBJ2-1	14	CASRGFSSYNEQFF	TGTGCCAGCAGGGGGTTCAGCTCCTACAATGAGCAGTTCTTC
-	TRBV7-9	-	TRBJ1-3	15	CASSASGRAGNTIYF	TGTGCCAGCAGCGCTTCCGGCAGGGCCGGAAACACCATATATTTT
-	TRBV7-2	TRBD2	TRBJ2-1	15	CASIPGGYSYNEQFF	TGTGCCAGCATCCCCGGGGGGTACTCCTACAATGAGCAGTTCTTC
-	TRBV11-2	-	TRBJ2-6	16	CASSQRIRSGANVLTF	TGTGCCAGCAGCCAACGGATTAGGTCTGGGGCCAACGTCCTGACTTTC
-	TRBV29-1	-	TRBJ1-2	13	CSVQRDRNYGYTF	TGCAGCGTCCAGCGAGACAGAAACTATGGCTACACCTTC
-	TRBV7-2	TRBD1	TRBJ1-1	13	CASSWDRGLKAFF	TGTGCCAGCAGCTGGGACAGGGGGCTTAAGGCTTTCTTT
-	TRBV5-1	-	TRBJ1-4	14	CASSLGQEPEKLFF	TGCGCCAGCAGCTTGGGGCAGGAGCCTGAAAAACTGTTTTTT
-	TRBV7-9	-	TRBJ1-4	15	CAGSPLVATNEKLFF	TGTGCCGGTTCCCCCTTAGTCGCAACTAATGAAAAACTGTTTTTT
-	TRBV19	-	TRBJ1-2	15	CASSISFLEGYGYTF	TGTGCCAGTAGTATTAGTTTTCTGGAGGGCTATGGCTACACCTTC
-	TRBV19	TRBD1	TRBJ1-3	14	CASTPGGSGNTIYF	TGTGCCAGTACCCCAGGGGGCTCTGGAAACACCATATATTTT
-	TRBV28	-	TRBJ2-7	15	CASSSAGTSKHEQYF	TGTGCCAGCAGTTCCGCCGGGACATCTAAGCACGAGCAGTACTTC
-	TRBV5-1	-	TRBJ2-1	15	CASSLGRTVNNEQFF	TGCGCCAGCAGCTTGGGTCGGACGGTAAACAATGAGCAGTTCTTC
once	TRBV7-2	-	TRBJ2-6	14	CASSTYSGANVLTF	TGTGCCAGCAGCACATACTCTGGGGCCAACGTCCTGACTTTC
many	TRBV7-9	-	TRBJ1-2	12	CASTSGVTGYTF	TGTGCCAGCACCTCAGGGGTTACCGGCTACACCTTC
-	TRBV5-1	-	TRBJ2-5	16	CASSVPPLGLQETQYF	TGCGCCAGCAGCGTTCCTCCCTTAGGACTCCAAGAGACCCAGTACTTC
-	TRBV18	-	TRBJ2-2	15	CASSPRVATTGELFF	TGTGCCAGCTCACCACGGGTGGCGACCACCGGGGAGCTGTTTTTT
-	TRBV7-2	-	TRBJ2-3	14	CASSLARESGTQYF	TGTGCCAGCAGCTTAGCCCGGGAGAGCGGTACGCAGTATTTT
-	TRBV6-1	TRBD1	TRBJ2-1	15	CASSSQDRGVNEQFF	TGTGCCAGCAGTTCCCAGGACAGGGGAGTCAATGAGCAGTTCTTC
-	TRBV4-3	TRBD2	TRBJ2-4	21	CASSQDRIRGLAALAKNIQYF	TGCGCCAGCAGCCAAGATCGGATCCGGGGACTAGCGGCCCTAGCCAAAAACATTCAGTACTTC
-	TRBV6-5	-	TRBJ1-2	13	CASSRDGNYGYTF	TGTGCCAGCAGCCGGGACGGGAACTATGGCTACACCTTC
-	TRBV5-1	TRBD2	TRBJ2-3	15	CASSFPGLATDTQYF	TGCGCCAGCAGCTTTCCGGGACTAGCGACAGATACGCAGTATTTT
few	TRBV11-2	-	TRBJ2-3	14	CASSLVAIQDTQYF	TGTGCCAGCAGCTTAGTCGCCATCCAAGATACGCAGTATTTT
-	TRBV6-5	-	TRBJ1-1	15	CASSPPGQLNTEAFF	TGTGCCAGCAGTCCTCCGGGACAATTGAACACTGAAGCTTTCTTT
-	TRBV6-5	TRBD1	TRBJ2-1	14	CASSSGTVYNEQFF	TGTGCCAGCAGTTCGGGGACAGTTTACAATGAGCAGTTCTTC
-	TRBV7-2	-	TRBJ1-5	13	CASSLGWGQPQHF	TGTGCCAGCAGTTTAGGGTGGGGGCAGCCCCAGCATTTT
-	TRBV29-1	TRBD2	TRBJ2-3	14	CSVLGLAVADTQYF	TGCAGCGTTCTCGGACTAGCCGTAGCAGATACGCAGTATTTT
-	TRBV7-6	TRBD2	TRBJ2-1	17	CASSLGASGVLYNEQFF	TGTGCCAGCAGTCTAGGCGCTAGCGGGGTTTTATACAATGAGCAGTTCTTC
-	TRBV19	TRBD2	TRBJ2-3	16	CAISSGGVLSTDTQYF	TGTGCCATCTCTAGCGGGGGGGTTCTGAGCACAGATACGCAGTATTTT
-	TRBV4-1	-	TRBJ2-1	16	CASSQETASRHNEQFF	TGCGCCAGCAGCCAAGAGACGGCTAGCCGTCACAATGAGCAGTTCTTC
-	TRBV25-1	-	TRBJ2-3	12	CASSEYENTQYF	TGTGCCAGCAGTGAATACGAGAATACGCAGTATTTT
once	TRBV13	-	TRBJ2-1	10	CASSGNEQFF	TGTGCCAGCAGCGGGAATGAGCAGTTCTTC
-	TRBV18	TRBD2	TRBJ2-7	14	CASTSGGESYEQYF	TGTGCCAGCACTAGCGGGGGGGAGTCCTACGAGCAGTACTTC
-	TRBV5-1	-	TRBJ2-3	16	CASSLDGDSYSDTQYF	TGCGCCAGCAGCTTGGATGGAGATTCATATTCAGATACGCAGTATTTT
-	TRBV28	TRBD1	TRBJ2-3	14	CASRPTGGRDTQYF	TGTGCCAGCAGACCGACAGGGGGCAGAGATACGCAGTATTTT
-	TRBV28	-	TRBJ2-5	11	CASSLGETQYF	TGTGCCAGCAGTTTAGGCGAAACCCAGTACTTC